These T cell receptor beta chains were read from a single sample in a study of shared clonotypes between healthy human individuals. Libraries were prepared by immunoSEQ multiplex PCR; TCRdb keeps only in-frame clonotypes and omits some of them. This sample has about 230,000 clones, with approximately 65% found just once. The sequenced material came from memory CD4+ T cells sorted from blood. All receptors come from a young man in good health. Each CDR3 is given with its conserved first and last residue. A D gene is named only where the DNA matches it firmly. Clone size, where shown, is once, few, many, or a class for clones that have expanded.

abundance	j_gene	v_gene	d_gene	CDR3aa	CDR3nt
many	TRBJ2-5	TRBV28	.	CASSPTGGPETQYF	TGTGCCAGCAGTCCGACTGGGGGGCCCGAGACCCAGTACTTC
.	TRBJ2-7	TRBV10-2	TRBD2	CASMASGSYEQYF	TGCGCCAGCATGGCTAGCGGGAGTTACGAGCAGTACTTC
.	TRBJ2-2	TRBV11-2	.	CASSLDPEGTFANTGELFF	TGTGCCAGCAGCTTAGATCCCGAGGGGACATTCGCGAACACCGGGGAGCTGTTTTTT
few	TRBJ2-7	TRBV5-1	.	CASSGTGLRSYEQYF	TGCGCCAGCAGCGGGACGGGACTTCGGTCCTACGAGCAGTACTTC
.	TRBJ2-2	TRBV7-3	.	CASSLTFSGPPNTGELFF	TGTGCCAGCAGCTTAACGTTCTCGGGGCCCCCGAACACCGGGGAGCTGTTTTTT
.	TRBJ2-7	TRBV27	TRBD1	CASSWTGTYEQYF	TGTGCCAGCAGTTGGACAGGGACCTACGAGCAGTACTTC
.	TRBJ2-1	TRBV27	TRBD2	CASSRTSGSSEQFF	TGTGCCAGCAGTAGGACTAGCGGGAGTTCTGAGCAGTTCTTC
once	TRBJ1-1	TRBV6-1	.	CASSPRWAYTEAFF	TGTGCCAGCAGTCCCCGCTGGGCTTACACTGAAGCTTTCTTT
.	TRBJ2-7	TRBV6-5	.	CASSLGSQDYEQYF	TGTGCCAGCAGTTTAGGCAGCCAGGACTACGAGCAGTACTTC
.	TRBJ2-2	TRBV5-6	TRBD1	CASSSYDRATGELFF	TGTGCCAGCAGTTCATATGACAGGGCCACCGGGGAGCTGTTTTTT
many	TRBJ2-3	TRBV4-1	.	CASSQVGRGGQDTQYF	TGCGCCAGCAGCCAAGTGGGCAGGGGGGGACAAGATACGCAGTATTTT
once	TRBJ2-7	TRBV18	.	CASSFTASYEQYF	TGTGCCAGCTCATTTACAGCTTCCTACGAGCAGTACTTC
.	TRBJ1-2	TRBV5-5	TRBD1	CASSREGAPNYGYTF	TGTGCCAGCAGCCGCGAGGGGGCCCCTAACTATGGCTACACCTTC
.	TRBJ2-5	TRBV6-6	TRBD2	CASSYGGTRWETQYF	TGTGCCAGCAGTTATGGGGGGACTAGGTGGGAGACCCAGTACTTC
.	TRBJ2-7	TRBV15	.	CATSRGPGPYEQYF	TGTGCCACCAGCAGAGGTCCGGGGCCCTACGAGCAGTACTTC
few	TRBJ2-7	TRBV11-1	TRBD1	CASSRRDRGGYEQYF	TGTGCCAGCAGCCGCCGGGACAGGGGTGGTTACGAGCAGTACTTC
.	TRBJ2-7	TRBV27	TRBD2	CASKGTSGPGWIEQYF	TGTGCCAGCAAGGGGACTAGCGGGCCGGGGTGGATCGAGCAGTACTTC
few	TRBJ2-7	TRBV2	.	CASSQSSYEQYF	TGTGCCAGCAGTCAGAGCTCCTACGAGCAGTACTTC
.	TRBJ1-5	TRBV6-1	TRBD1	CASSEGLGQGLVLQHF	TGTGCCAGCAGTGAAGGTCTCGGACAGGGGTTGGTTCTGCAGCATTTT
once	TRBJ2-5	TRBV7-3	.	CASSPGRSETQYF	TGTGCCAGCAGCCCCGGAAGGTCAGAGACCCAGTACTTC
.	TRBJ2-1	TRBV5-1	.	CASSSLGTGGHNEQFF	TGCGCCAGCAGCTCGCTCGGTACAGGAGGGCACAATGAGCAGTTCTTC
few	TRBJ2-2	TRBV19	TRBD2	CASSGSSGRTSGELFF	TGTGCCAGTAGTGGGTCGAGCGGGAGAACGTCCGGGGAGCTGTTTTTT
.	TRBJ2-2	TRBV15	TRBD2	CATRGTSRAGELFF	TGTGCCACCAGGGGGACTAGCAGGGCCGGGGAGCTGTTTTTT
few	TRBJ2-7	TRBV6-1	.	CASSGRGPRLAEQYF	TGTGCCAGCAGTGGGAGGGGACCCCGCCTTGCGGAGCAGTACTTC
.	TRBJ2-1	TRBV4-1	TRBD2	CASSQANMGLAYNEQFF	TGCGCCAGCAGCCAAGCAAATATGGGACTAGCCTACAATGAGCAGTTCTTC
.	TRBJ2-3	TRBV6-6	TRBD2	CASSYSGTSGTDTQYF	TGTGCCAGCAGCTATTCCGGGACTAGCGGCACAGATACGCAGTATTTT
.	TRBJ2-5	TRBV11-2	.	CASSLFSLGRTFEETQYF	TGTGCCAGCAGCTTATTTAGCTTAGGCCGTACGTTCGAAGAGACCCAGTACTTC
.	TRBJ2-5	TRBV5-1	.	CASSAGTGLAQYF	TGCGCCAGCAGCGCGGGGACGGGGTTGGCCCAGTACTTC
.	TRBJ2-5	TRBV6-5	.	CASRLGPNQETQYF	TGTGCCAGCAGACTCGGACCCAACCAAGAGACCCAGTACTTC
.	TRBJ2-1	TRBV6-1	TRBD1	CASSTDRGGEQFF	TGTGCCAGCAGTACGGACAGGGGGGGTGAGCAGTTCTTC
.	TRBJ2-7	TRBV10-3	.	CAISTDGYEQYF	TGTGCCATCAGTACGGACGGCTACGAGCAGTACTTC
.	TRBJ2-2	TRBV4-1	TRBD2	CASRPLSGGANTGELFF	TGCGCCAGCAGACCTTTATCGGGAGGCGCGAACACCGGGGAGCTGTTTTTT
.	TRBJ2-6	TRBV7-6	.	CASSLNSGANVLTF	TGTGCCAGCAGCTTAAATTCTGGGGCCAACGTCCTGACTTTC
.	TRBJ1-1	TRBV5-1	TRBD1	CASGGTGGSAEAFF	TGCGCCAGCGGGGGGACAGGCGGGTCCGCTGAAGCTTTCTTT
.	TRBJ2-3	TRBV25-1	TRBD2	CASSEWTSGSGKDTQYF	TGTGCCAGCAGTGAATGGACTAGCGGGAGCGGAAAAGATACGCAGTATTTT
.	TRBJ2-3	TRBV5-1	TRBD2	CASSLISGADTQYF	TGCGCCAGCAGCTTGATTAGCGGGGCAGATACGCAGTATTTT
.	TRBJ1-3	TRBV7-9	TRBD1	CATQTGELKGNTIYF	TGTGCCACTCAGACAGGGGAACTTAAAGGAAACACCATATATTTT
.	TRBJ1-5	TRBV10-2	.	CASNEAGHQPQHF	TGCGCCAGCAACGAAGCAGGCCATCAGCCCCAGCATTTT
.	TRBJ2-1	TRBV11-2	TRBD2	CASSGSGNQNEQFF	TGTGCCAGCAGCGGTAGCGGGAATCAAAATGAGCAGTTCTTC
.	TRBJ2-1	TRBV9	.	CASSPRGTVYNEQFF	TGTGCCAGCAGCCCGCGGGGGACAGTTTACAATGAGCAGTTCTTC
.	TRBJ2-1	TRBV4-1	TRBD2	CASSQTGLARNEQFF	TGCGCCAGCAGCCAAACGGGACTAGCAAGAAATGAGCAGTTCTTC
.	TRBJ2-5	TRBV11-3	.	CASSLGVSPGDSPKETQYF	TGTGCCAGCAGCTTAGGTGTAAGCCCCGGGGATTCACCCAAAGAGACCCAGTACTTC
.	TRBJ1-2	TRBV9	.	CASSANMGGYTF	TGTGCCAGCAGCGCGAATATGGGAGGCTACACCTTC
.	TRBJ2-2	TRBV2	.	CASSESRIITGELFF	TGTGCCAGCAGTGAATCTAGGATAATCACCGGGGAGCTGTTTTTT
few	TRBJ2-5	TRBV6-1	.	CASSEQGSYQYF	TGTGCCAGCAGTGAACAGGGGAGTTACCAGTACTTC
.	TRBJ2-5	TRBV18	.	CASSPYSRLKETQYF	TGTGCCAGCTCACCCTATAGCAGGCTAAAAGAGACCCAGTACTTC
once	TRBJ1-3	TRBV30	.	CAWSDSAGSGNTIYF	TGTGCCTGGAGTGACAGCGCGGGTTCCGGAAACACCATATATTTT
once	TRBJ2-7	TRBV19	TRBD2	CATKGLPPTYEQYF	TGTGCCACCAAGGGACTACCACCTACCTACGAGCAGTACTTC
.	TRBJ2-1	TRBV15	.	CATSLEGGGYNEQFF	TGTGCCACTTCGCTTGAGGGAGGGGGATACAATGAGCAGTTCTTC
.	TRBJ2-7	TRBV10-2	.	CASRDVGVYEQYF	TGCGCCAGCAGGGATGTGGGGGTGTACGAGCAGTACTTC
.	TRBJ2-7	TRBV6-1	TRBD1	CASSLDRGRDEQYF	TGTGCCAGCAGTCTCGACAGGGGGCGCGACGAGCAGTACTTC
.	TRBJ2-7	TRBV7-2	TRBD1	CASSLWTGSYEQYF	TGTGCCAGCAGCTTATGGACAGGTTCCTACGAGCAGTACTTC
.	TRBJ2-2	TRBV4-1	TRBD1	CASSRDRVPGELFF	TGCGCCAGCAGTCGGGACAGGGTTCCAGGGGAGCTGTTTTTT
.	TRBJ2-2	TRBV5-1	.	CASSWNTGELFF	TGCGCCAGCAGCTGGAACACCGGGGAGCTGTTTTTT
.	TRBJ2-3	TRBV7-6	TRBD2	CASSSGLAGEDTQYF	TGTGCCAGCAGCTCCGGACTAGCGGGAGAAGATACGCAGTATTTT